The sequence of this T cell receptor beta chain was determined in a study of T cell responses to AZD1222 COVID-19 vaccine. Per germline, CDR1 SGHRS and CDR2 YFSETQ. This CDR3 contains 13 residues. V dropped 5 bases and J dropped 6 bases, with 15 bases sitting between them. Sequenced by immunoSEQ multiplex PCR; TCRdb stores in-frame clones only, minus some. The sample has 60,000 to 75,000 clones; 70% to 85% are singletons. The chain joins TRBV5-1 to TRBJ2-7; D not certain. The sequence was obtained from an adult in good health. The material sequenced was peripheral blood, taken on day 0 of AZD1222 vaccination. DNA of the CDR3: TGCGCCAGCAGTTTCGATTTTGGATTCGAGCAGTACGTC. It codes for CASSFDFGFEQYV.